These 18 T cell receptor beta chains came from one sample sequenced in a study of control samples from healthy donors and cancer patients. TCRdb keeps only in-frame clones here, not all; method: immunoSEQ multiplex PCR. The sample carries 90,000 or so clones, around 90% recorded once. Input material: PBMCs. These receptors came from a woman aged 45 to 65 with colorectal cancer.

This clone was counted once. This rearrangement joins TRBV10-3 to TRBJ2-3; 11 bases fit TRBD2. The V gene end was trimmed by 0 bases and the J gene end by 0 bases; junction bases not matched to a gene: 8. Looked up from germline, CDR1 is ENHRY and CDR2 is SYGVKD. This CDR3 spans 19 amino acids. CDR3 protein: CAISESKDSGGASTDTQYF. Written as DNA, the CDR3 is TGTGCCATCAGTGAGTCGAAGGATAGCGGGGGGGCAAGCACAGATACGCAGTATTTT.

The CDR3 spells CAISAGNNYGYTF. In DNA, the CDR3 is TGTGCCATCTCGGCAGGGAATAACTATGGCTACACCTTC. This chain links TRBV10-3 with TRBJ1-2; D is possibly TRBD1 (5 bases). Germline V gives CDR1 ENHRY, CDR2 SYGVKD. V dropped 8 bases and J dropped 1 base, with 11 bases sitting between them. This CDR3 spans 13 amino acids.

The CDR3 DNA reads TGTGCCAGCTCACAGGGCCTCAGGGAGCACTATGGCTACACCTTC. It is translated as CASSQGLREHYGYTF. The chain carries TRBV18 and TRBJ1-2; D may be TRBD1 (5 bases). Trimming cost V 4 bases and J 3 bases, with 15 bases left between them. The V gene's germline CDR1 is KGHSH and CDR2 LQKENI. The CDR3 sequence is 15 residues long.

The chain employs TRBV28 and TRBJ1-4; 7 bases match TRBD1. V lost 10 bases and J lost 8; bases outside the gene matches: 10. CDR1 and CDR2 (germline): MDHEN, SYDVKM. The CDR3 covers 13 residues. The CDR3: CATALTGEEKLFF. DNA for the CDR3: TGTGCCACCGCCCTCACAGGGGAGGAAAAACTGTTTTTT.

This chain joins TRBV6-5 and TRBJ1-2; D perhaps matches TRBD1 (6 bases). CDR1 is MNHEY and CDR2 is SVGAGI in the germline V gene. V dropped 0 bases and J dropped 2 bases, with 10 bases sitting between them. The CDR3 spans 15 residues. CDR3 region: CASSYSGQGNYGYTF. DNA for the CDR3: TGTGCCAGCAGTTACTCAGGGCAGGGGAACTATGGCTACACCTTC.

V is TRBV28 and J is TRBJ2-5; D uncertain. Trimming removed 8 bases from V and 5 bases from J, with 15 bases in between. Germline-derived CDR1 and CDR2 are MDHEN and SYDVKM. CDR3 length: 13 residues. CDR3 sequence (DNA): TGTGCCAGCTACGACACTCAAGGGGAGACCCAGTACTTC. Translating it yields CASYDTQGETQYF.

V usage is TRBV30 and J usage is TRBJ2-7, with no clear D. The CDR3 length is 13 residues. Trimming left V 2 bases short and J 6 bases short, with 14 bases between. Germline V gene lookup returns CDR1 GTSNPN and CDR2 SVGIG (reference sequence). CDR3: CAWSSVPTGEQYV. DNA for the CDR3: TGTGCCTGGAGTTCGGTCCCTACGGGCGAGCAGTACGTC.

V is TRBV5-1 and J is TRBJ2-5, with D possibly matching TRBD2 (6 bases). Trimming left V 4 bases short and J 0 bases short, with 13 bases between. The CDR3 runs to 15 residues. Germline assignment: CDR1 SGHRS and CDR2 YFSETQ. The CDR3 reads CASSVAASDQETQYF. The CDR3 nucleotides are TGCGCCAGCAGCGTGGCGGCTAGCGACCAAGAGACCCAGTACTTC.

This chain connects TRBV19 to TRBJ2-3; D gene ambiguous. The V end was cut by 7 bases, the J end by 0 bases, with 11 bases between. This CDR3 contains 14 residues. Germline V gene lookup returns CDR1 LNHDA and CDR2 SQIVND (reference sequence). The CDR3 coding sequence is TGTGCCAGTACAACCTCCACTAGCACAGATACGCAGTATTTT. The encoded protein is CASTTSTSTDTQYF. The whole variable domain, remainder taken from reference TRBV19 and TRBJ2-3, is DGGITQSPKYLFRKEGQNVTLSCEQNLNHDAMYWYRQDPGQGLRLIYYSQIVNDFQKGDIAEGYSVSREKKESFPLTVTSAQKNPTAFYLCASTTSTSTDTQYFGPGTRLTVL.

The chain couples TRBV28 to TRBJ2-2; TRBD1 aligns across 7 bases. The V gene's germline CDR1 is MDHEN and CDR2 SYDVKM. This CDR3 region has 14 residues. V lost 6 bases, J lost 4 bases, and 5 bases stayed unmatched. The DNA of the CDR3 is TGTGCCAGCAGACAAGGGACAGTCACCGGGGAGCTGTTTTTT. Translating it yields CASRQGTVTGELFF.

This sequence joins TRBV20-1 and TRBJ2-5, with D perhaps matching TRBD1 (6 bases). Germline lookup yields CDR1 DFQATT and CDR2 SNEGSKA (reference sequence). CDR3 size: 11 residues. With 4 bases removed from V and 4 bases from J, the gap between germline ends came to 7 bases. CDR3: CSAIGGETQYF. CDR3 sequence (DNA): TGCAGTGCTATAGGGGGAGAGACCCAGTACTTC.

The genes are TRBV5-1 and TRBJ2-3, with D hard to call. CDR1 is SGHRS and CDR2 is YFSETQ in the germline V gene. V gave up 0 bases and J gave up 4 bases, with 12 bases separating them. The CDR3 is made up of 15 amino acids. Here the CDR3 reads CASSLGVGVADTQYF. CDR3 coding DNA: TGCGCCAGCAGCTTGGGTGTAGGCGTGGCAGATACGCAGTATTTT.

The rearrangement joins TRBV27 to TRBJ1-5; 7 bases line up with TRBD1. The germline CDR1 and CDR2 sequences are MNHEY and SMNVEV (reference sequence). Trimming cost V 4 bases and J 4 bases; bases outside gene matches: 4. The CDR3 has 14 residues. CDR3: CASSWSGGNQPQHF. The CDR3 nucleotides are TGTGCCAGCAGTTGGTCAGGGGGTAATCAGCCCCAGCATTTT.

The chain joins TRBV29-1 to TRBJ1-2; 7 bases map to TRBD1. The CDR3 loop spans 12 amino acids. The V gene end was trimmed by 5 bases and the J gene end by 2 bases; junction bases not matched to a gene: 2. Germline V CDR1 and CDR2: SQVTM, ANQGSEA. This CDR3 reads CSVNRGNYGYTF. In nucleotides, the CDR3 is TGCAGCGTTAACAGGGGCAACTATGGCTACACCTTC.

V is TRBV6-5 and J is TRBJ1-1, with D uncertain. V was shortened by 4 bases and J by 4 bases, with 13 bases between the two germline ends. From germline, CDR1 is MNHEY and CDR2 SVGAGI. The CDR3 extends over 14 amino acids. CDR3 in DNA: TGTGCCAGCAGTTCTTCATGGGGAGTCACTGAAGCTTTCTTT. Encoded protein: CASSSSWGVTEAFF.

This chain uses TRBV2 with TRBJ2-7; 8 positions agree with TRBD1. This CDR3 has 16 residues. The J segment lost 2 bases and the V segment lost 3 bases, leaving 9 bases of the junction unmatched. Germline V gives CDR1 SNHLY, CDR2 FYNNEI. The CDR3 here is CASSEGEGQGAYEQYV. The CDR3 DNA sequence: TGTGCCAGCAGTGAGGGGGAAGGACAGGGCGCCTACGAGCAGTACGTC.

CDR3 nucleotide sequence: TGCGCCAGCAGCCGCAAACTGGGGGGTTTGGACATTCAGTACTTC. It translates to CASSRKLGGLDIQYF. The genes are TRBV4-1 and TRBJ2-4, with D possibly being TRBD2 (6 bases). Trimming stripped 4 bases from V and 8 bases from J, with 18 bases between. The CDR3 loop spans 15 amino acids. CDR1 MGHRA and CDR2 YSYEKL come from the germline V gene.

This chain joins TRBV28 and TRBJ1-1; no clear D. This CDR3 is 13 amino acids long. V gave up 5 bases and J gave up 6 bases, with 13 bases separating them. Germline assignment: CDR1 MDHEN and CDR2 SYDVKM. The CDR3 spells CASSPGPLPEAFF. The CDR3 DNA is TGTGCCAGCAGTCCCGGGCCCCTTCCTGAAGCTTTCTTT.